The T cell receptor (beta chain) described here comes from a study of T cell responses to AZD1222 COVID-19 vaccine. Method: immunoSEQ multiplex PCR; TCRdb's copy keeps in-frame clones and lacks some. The sample has about 150,000 clones, about 85% seen once. Regarding the study as a whole: Donors were largely white British and mainly female; clonal diversity was possibly underestimated. There were vaccine-associated CD4 TCRs across spike, dominant at 160-218 and 743-854. In the spike-specific TCR repertoire, nearly half reportedly target unmutated variant regions.

Germline CDR1 SGHRS, CDR2 YFSETQ. V dropped 1 base and J dropped 0 bases, with 4 bases sitting between them. The CDR3 covers 13 residues. This clone has a single count. The antigen is not known. The sequence was collected from an adult who had recovered from COVID-19. This chain links TRBV5-1 with TRBJ1-1; D ambiguous. The specimen was peripheral blood, collected after recovery from COVID-19. The chain's CDR3 is CASSLMVNTEAFF. CDR3 nucleotide sequence: TGCGCCAGCAGCTTGATGGTGAACACTGAAGCTTTCTTT.